These 5 T cell receptor beta chains share one sample of origin, sequenced in a study of lymphopenia after photon versus proton radiotherapy (dated by TCRdb to about 2019). Library method: the immunoSEQ multiplex PCR assay. What TCRdb holds here is the immuneACCESS table cut down to in-frame rearrangements. Part of the clones is not present; checked against another copy, under half of the missing clones reflect an unresolved V gene, and the others are unexplained. The sample table records 20,000 to 30,000 clones; roughly 82% of these occur just once. Of the sample, 21% falls within the top ten clones. The sequencing here drew on peripheral blood, taken from a patient treated with proton-based radiotherapy. Receptors were obtained from a woman aged 70-85 years with pancreatic cancer.

The chain joins TRBV14 to TRBJ1-3; D gene ambiguous. CDR3 length: 13 amino acids. V was pared by 3 bases and J by 0 bases, with 3 bases between. The germline CDR1 and CDR2 sequences are SGHDN and FVKESK. The CDR3, as DNA: TGTGCCAGCAGCCACAGCTCTGGAAACACCATATATTTT. Protein sequence: CASSHSSGNTIYF. Full variable domain (rest looked up from reference TRBV14 and TRBJ1-3): EAGVTQFPSHSVIEKGQTVTLRCDPISGHDNLYWYRRVMGKEIKFLLHFVKESKQDESGMPNNRFLAERTGGTYSTLKVQPAELEDSGVYFCASSHSSGNTIYFGEGSWLTVV.

The chain couples TRBV27 to TRBJ2-1; the match to TRBD2 covers 11 bases. CDR3 length: 19 amino acids. Germline assignment: CDR1 MNHEY and CDR2 SMNVEV (reference sequence). Trimming took 6 bases from V and 7 from J; bases not matched to a gene: 20. CDR3 sequence (DNA): TGTGCCAGCAGGATCCTTACCCAAACCGGGACTAGCGGAAGGAATGAGCAGTTCTTC. This sequence encodes CASRILTQTGTSGRNEQFF.

The chain uses TRBV9 and TRBJ2-2; 8 bases line up with TRBD2. Looked up from germline, CDR1 is SGDLS and CDR2 is YYNGEE. CDR3 size: 16 residues. V lost 2 bases to trimming and J lost 4 bases; unmatched junction nucleotides: 7. The CDR3 here is CASSVSGTRGTGELFF. The CDR3 bases are TGTGCCAGCAGCGTTAGCGGGACGAGAGGCACCGGGGAGCTGTTTTTT.

This clone was found a few times. The V and J genes are TRBV5-6 and TRBJ1-3; TRBD1 aligns across 8 bases. Germline V gives CDR1 SGHDT, CDR2 YYEEEE. This CDR3 region has 15 residues. Trimming removed 4 bases from V and 4 bases from J; junction bases left unmatched: 7. CDR3 DNA: TGTGCCAGCAGCCTTACAAGGACAGGGGGAAACACCATATATTTT. Its protein product is CASSLTRTGGNTIYF.

This rearrangement joins TRBV5-8 to TRBJ2-3, with 7 bases that match TRBD2. The CDR3 totals 15 residues. J gave up 2 bases and V 4 bases, and 7 bases lay outside the gene matches. Germline CDR1 is SGHTS and CDR2 is YDEGEE. CDR3 DNA sequence: TGTGCCAGCAGCGAAAATCTAGCGGTCACAGATACGCAGTATTTT. Translating it yields CASSENLAVTDTQYF.